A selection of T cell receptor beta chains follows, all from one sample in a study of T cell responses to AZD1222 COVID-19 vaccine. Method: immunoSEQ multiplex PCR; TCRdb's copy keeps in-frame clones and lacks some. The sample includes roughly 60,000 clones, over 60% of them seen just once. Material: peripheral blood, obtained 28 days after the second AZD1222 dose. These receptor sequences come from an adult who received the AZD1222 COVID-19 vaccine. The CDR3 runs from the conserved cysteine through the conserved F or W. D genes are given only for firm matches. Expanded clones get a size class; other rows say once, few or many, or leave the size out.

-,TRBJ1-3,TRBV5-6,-,TGTGCCAGCAGCTTGAAGGCAGGGGCTGGAAACACCATATATTTT,CASSLKAGAGNTIYF
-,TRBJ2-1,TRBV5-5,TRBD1,TGTGCCAGCAGCTTGGAGGGGGCGAGCTACAATGAGCAGTTCTTC,CASSLEGASYNEQFF
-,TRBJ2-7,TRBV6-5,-,TGTGCCAGCAGGTTGCACAGGGGGGGGGAGCAGTACTTC,CASRLHRGGEQYF
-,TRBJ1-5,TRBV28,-,TGTGCCAGCAGCTTTAATCAGCCCCAGCATTTT,CASSFNQPQHF
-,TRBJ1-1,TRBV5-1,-,TGCGCCAGCAGCTTGACTCAGGCGGAAAGCGGAGCTTTCTTT,CASSLTQAESGAFF
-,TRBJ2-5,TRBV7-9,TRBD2,TGTGCCAGCAGCTTGGGGGGGTTAGGAGAGACCCAGTACTTC,CASSLGGLGETQYF
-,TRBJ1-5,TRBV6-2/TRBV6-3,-,TGTGCCAGCAGTTACTCGAACAGCCAGGGCAATCAGCCCCAGCATTTT,CASSYSNSQGNQPQHF
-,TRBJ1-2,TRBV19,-,TGTGCCAGTAGACCCCGAGGAGGGGAGGACTATGGCTACACCTTC,CASRPRGGEDYGYTF
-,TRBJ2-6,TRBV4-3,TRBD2,TGCGCCAGCGGCTCCGGCGGCGAGCGGGGCCACTCTGGGGCCAACGTCCTGACTTTC,CASGSGGERGHSGANVLTF
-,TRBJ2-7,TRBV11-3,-,TGTGCCAGCAGCTTTTCCTACGAGCAGTACTTC,CASSFSYEQYF
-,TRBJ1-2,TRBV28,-,TGTGCCAGCAGTGGCGGACTTGATAACTATGGCTACACCTTC,CASSGGLDNYGYTF
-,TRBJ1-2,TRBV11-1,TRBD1,TGTGCCAGCAGCCTCCCAGGGGGTGGTGGCTACACCTTC,CASSLPGGGGYTF
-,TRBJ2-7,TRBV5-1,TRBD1,TGCGCCAGCAGCTTGACCCACAGGGGACCCGAGCAGTACTTC,CASSLTHRGPEQYF
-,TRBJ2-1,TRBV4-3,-,TGCGCCAGCAGCCAAGAGTCCCAGACCTACAATGAGCAGTTCTTC,CASSQESQTYNEQFF
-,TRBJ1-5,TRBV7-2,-,TGTGCCAGCAGCTGGGGGCGCCTGGGTCAGCCCCAGCATTTT,CASSWGRLGQPQHF
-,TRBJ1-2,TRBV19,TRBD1,TGTGCCAGTCGCTCCTCAGGACAGGGGGCAGGCTACACCTTC,CASRSSGQGAGYTF
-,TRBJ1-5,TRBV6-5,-,TGTGCCAGCAGTAGGCCCGATAGCAATCAGCCCCAGCATTTT,CASSRPDSNQPQHF
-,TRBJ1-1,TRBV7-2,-,TGTGCCAGCAGCTATGGGAACACTGAAGCTTTCTTT,CASSYGNTEAFF
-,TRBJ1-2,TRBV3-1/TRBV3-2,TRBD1,TGTGCCAGCAGCCGGGACAGGGACGAGAATGGCTACACCTTC,CASSRDRDENGYTF
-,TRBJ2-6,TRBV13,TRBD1,TGTGCCAGCAGCTTAGGTGGGACAGGGACTGCTGGGGCCAACGTCCTGACTTTC,CASSLGGTGTAGANVLTF
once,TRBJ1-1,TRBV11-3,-,TGTGCCAGCAGCCAGAACAGGGTAGGCACTGAAGCTTTCTTT,CASSQNRVGTEAFF
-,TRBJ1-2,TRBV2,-,TGTGCCAGCAGTGAAGATAGGGGAAGGGGTGGCTACACCTTC,CASSEDRGRGGYTF
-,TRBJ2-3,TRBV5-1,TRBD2,TGCGCCAGCAGCTCTGGACTAGCCACAGATACGCAGTATTTT,CASSSGLATDTQYF
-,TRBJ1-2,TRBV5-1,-,TGCGCCAGCAGCTTGAATACGGAAGATAACTATGGCTACACCTTC,CASSLNTEDNYGYTF
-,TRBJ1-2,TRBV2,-,TGTGCCAGCAGCCCCTTAACGGGGAAGCTCACCTTC,CASSPLTGKLTF
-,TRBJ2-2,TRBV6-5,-,TGTGCCAGCAGACAGGGAGGGAACACCGGGGAGCTGTTTTTT,CASRQGGNTGELFF
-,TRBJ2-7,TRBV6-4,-,TGTGCCAGCAGTGACCTCCAGGAGCGCGACGAGCAGTACTTC,CASSDLQERDEQYF
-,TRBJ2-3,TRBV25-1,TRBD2,TGTGCCAGCAGTGAATTCGGGGGGGGGCGCACAGATACGCAGTATTTT,CASSEFGGGRTDTQYF
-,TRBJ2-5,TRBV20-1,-,TGCAGTGCTAGACAGGAGACCCAGTACTTC,CSARQETQYF